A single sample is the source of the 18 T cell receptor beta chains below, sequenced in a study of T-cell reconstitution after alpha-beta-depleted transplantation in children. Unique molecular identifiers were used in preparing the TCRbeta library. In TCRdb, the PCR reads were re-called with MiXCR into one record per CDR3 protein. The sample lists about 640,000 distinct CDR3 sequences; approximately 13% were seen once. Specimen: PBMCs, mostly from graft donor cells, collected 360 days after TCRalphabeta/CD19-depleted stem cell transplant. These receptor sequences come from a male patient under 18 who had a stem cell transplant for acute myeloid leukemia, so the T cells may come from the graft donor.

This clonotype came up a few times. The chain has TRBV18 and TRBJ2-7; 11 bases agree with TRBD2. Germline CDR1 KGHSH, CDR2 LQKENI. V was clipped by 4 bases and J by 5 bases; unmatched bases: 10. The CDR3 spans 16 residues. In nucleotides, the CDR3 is TGTGCCAGCTCACTCCTGACCGGGACTAGCGGCCACGAGCAGTACTTC. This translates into CASSLLTGTSGHEQYF.

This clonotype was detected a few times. CDR3 sequence (DNA): TGCGCCAGCAGCTTGGTGGCGCGGGAGAGGAACTCGTGGTACTTC. Protein: CASSLVARERNSWYF. The chain joins TRBV5-1 to TRBJ2-4; 7 bases line up with TRBD2. Looked up from germline, CDR1 is SGHRS and CDR2 is YFSETQ. Trimming removed 0 bases from V and 15 bases from J; junction bases left unmatched: 15. This CDR3 contains 15 residues.

CDR3 sequence reads: CASSLGHNTDTQYF. CDR3 nucleotide sequence: TGCGCCAGCAGCTTGGGCCATAACACAGATACGCAGTATTTT. The chain recombines TRBV5-1 with TRBJ2-3; D call uncertain. Trimming took off 0 bases at V and 2 bases at J, with 7 bases between the two ends. The V gene's germline CDR1 is SGHRS and CDR2 YFSETQ. The CDR3 spans 14 residues.

CDR3 amino acids: CAWGLGGGNTEAFF. CDR3 nucleotides: TGTGCCTGGGGTCTGGGGGGGGGAAACACTGAAGCTTTCTTT. The J gene is TRBJ1-1, the V gene TRBV30, with a possible D match to TRBD1 (5 bases). The V end was cut by 5 bases, the J end by 2 bases, with 15 bases between. The CDR3 is 14 amino acids. Germline V CDR1 and CDR2: GTSNPN, SVGIG (reference sequence).

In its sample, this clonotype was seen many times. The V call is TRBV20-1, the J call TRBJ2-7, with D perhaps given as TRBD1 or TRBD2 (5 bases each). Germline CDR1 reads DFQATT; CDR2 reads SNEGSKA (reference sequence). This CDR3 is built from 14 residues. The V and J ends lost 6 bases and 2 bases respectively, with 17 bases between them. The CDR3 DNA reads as TGCAGTGCAAAGACCGGGACCCTGACCTACGAGCAGTACTTC. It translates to CSAKTGTLTYEQYF.

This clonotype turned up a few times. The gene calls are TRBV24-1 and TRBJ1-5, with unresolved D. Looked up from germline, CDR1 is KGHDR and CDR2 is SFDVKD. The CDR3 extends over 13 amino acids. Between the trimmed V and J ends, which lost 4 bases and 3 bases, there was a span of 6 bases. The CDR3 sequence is CATSDSANQPQHF. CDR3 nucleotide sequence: TGTGCCACCAGTGACAGCGCCAATCAGCCCCAGCATTTT.

For the CDR3, the DNA is TGTGCCATCAGTGTACAGGGGGGCCTCCAAGAGACCCAGTACTTC. Translating it yields CAISVQGGLQETQYF. This chain joins TRBV10-3 and TRBJ2-5; the match to TRBD1 covers 8 bases. Losses at the gene ends were 4 bases for V and 1 base for J; bases not matched to a gene: 5. The CDR3 is 15 amino acids. Germline lookup yields CDR1 ENHRY and CDR2 SYGVKD.

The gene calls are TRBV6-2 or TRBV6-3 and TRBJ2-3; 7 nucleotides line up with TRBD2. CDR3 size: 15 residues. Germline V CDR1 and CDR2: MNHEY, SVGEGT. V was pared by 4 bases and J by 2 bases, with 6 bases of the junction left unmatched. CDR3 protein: CASSFFAGATDTQYF. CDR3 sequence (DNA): TGTGCCAGCAGTTTTTTTGCGGGAGCCACAGATACGCAGTATTTT.

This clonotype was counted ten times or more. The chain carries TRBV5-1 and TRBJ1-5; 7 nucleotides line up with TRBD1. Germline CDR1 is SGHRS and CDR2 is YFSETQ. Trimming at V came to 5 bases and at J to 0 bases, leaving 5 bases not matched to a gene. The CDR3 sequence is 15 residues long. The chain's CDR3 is CASRLTGNSNQPQHF. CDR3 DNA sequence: TGCGCCAGCAGACTGACAGGGAATAGCAATCAGCCCCAGCATTTT.

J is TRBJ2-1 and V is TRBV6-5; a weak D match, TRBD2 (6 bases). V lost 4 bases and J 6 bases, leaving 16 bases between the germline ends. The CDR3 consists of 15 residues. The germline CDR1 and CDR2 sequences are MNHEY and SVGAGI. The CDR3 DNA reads TGTGCCAGCAGTTCCCCTCGGGTTAGCGGCAATGAGCAGTTCTTC. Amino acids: CASSSPRVSGNEQFF.

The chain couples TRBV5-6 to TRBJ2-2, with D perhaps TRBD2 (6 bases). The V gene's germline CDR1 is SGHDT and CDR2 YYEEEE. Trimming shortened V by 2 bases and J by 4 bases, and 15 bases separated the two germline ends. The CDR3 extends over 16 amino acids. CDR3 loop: CASSFPGEEVTGELFF. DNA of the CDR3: TGTGCCAGCAGCTTCCCGGGAGAGGAGGTCACCGGGGAGCTGTTTTTT.

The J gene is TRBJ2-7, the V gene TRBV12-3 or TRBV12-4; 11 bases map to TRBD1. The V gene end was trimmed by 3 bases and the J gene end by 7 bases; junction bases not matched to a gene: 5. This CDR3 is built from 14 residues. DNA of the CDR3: TGTGCCAGCAGTTTGGGACAGGGGGATCGGGAGCAGTACTTC. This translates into CASSLGQGDREQYF.

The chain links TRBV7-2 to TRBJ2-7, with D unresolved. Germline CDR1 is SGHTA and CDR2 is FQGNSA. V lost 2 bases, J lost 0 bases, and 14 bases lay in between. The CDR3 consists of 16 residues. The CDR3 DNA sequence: TGTGCCAGCAGCTTAATTGACTCCTATTTCTCCTACGAGCAGTACTTC. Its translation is CASSLIDSYFSYEQYF.

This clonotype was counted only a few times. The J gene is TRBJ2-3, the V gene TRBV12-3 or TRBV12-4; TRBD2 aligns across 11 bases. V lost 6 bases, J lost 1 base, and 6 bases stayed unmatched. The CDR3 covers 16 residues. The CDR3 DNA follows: TGTGCCAGCAGACATAGCGGGAGGGCCGGCACAGATACGCAGTATTTT. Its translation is CASRHSGRAGTDTQYF.

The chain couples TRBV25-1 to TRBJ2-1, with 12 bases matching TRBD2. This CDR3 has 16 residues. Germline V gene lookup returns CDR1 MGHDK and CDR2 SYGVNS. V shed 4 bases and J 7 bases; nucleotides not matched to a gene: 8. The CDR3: CASSGSLAGGPNEQFF. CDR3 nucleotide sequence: TGTGCCAGCAGTGGGTCCCTAGCGGGAGGGCCAAATGAGCAGTTCTTC.

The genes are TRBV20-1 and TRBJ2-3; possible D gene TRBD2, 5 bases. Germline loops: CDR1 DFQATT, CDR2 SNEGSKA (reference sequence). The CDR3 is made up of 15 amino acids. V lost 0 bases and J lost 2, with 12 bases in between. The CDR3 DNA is TGCAGTGCTAGAGACAGCAGCGGATTCACAGATACGCAGTATTTT. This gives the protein CSARDSSGFTDTQYF.

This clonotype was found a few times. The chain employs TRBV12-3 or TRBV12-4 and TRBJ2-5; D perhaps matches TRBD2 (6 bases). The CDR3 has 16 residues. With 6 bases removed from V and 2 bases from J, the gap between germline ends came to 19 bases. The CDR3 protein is CASSLGSLARQETQYF. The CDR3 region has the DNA TGTGCCAGCAGCCTAGGGTCCCTAGCGCGACAAGAGACCCAGTACTTC.

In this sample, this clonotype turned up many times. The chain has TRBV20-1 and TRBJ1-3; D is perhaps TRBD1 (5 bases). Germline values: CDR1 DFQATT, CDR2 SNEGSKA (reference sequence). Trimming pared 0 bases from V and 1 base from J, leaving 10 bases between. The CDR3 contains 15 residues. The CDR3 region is CSARETTGSGNTIYF. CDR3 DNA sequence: TGCAGTGCTAGAGAGACTACAGGTTCTGGAAACACCATATATTTT.